The 20 T cell receptor beta chains presented below share a single source sample, sequenced in a study of patients and donors after allogeneic stem cell transplantation. TCRdb fed the RT-PCR reads into MiXCR, producing one record per CDR3 protein. The sample includes about 200,000 distinct CDR3 sequences, about 38% of them seen just once. The source material was blood, either unsorted or a sorted T cell fraction (not recorded which). The receptors stem from a human donor who was either an allogeneic HSCT recipient or a stem cell or donor lymphocyte infusion donor (not recorded which). It is not recorded whose cells these are; they may come from a transplant donor.

This clonotype has a handful of counts. This chain uses TRBV20-1 with TRBJ1-1, with D perhaps matching TRBD1 (6 bases). Deletions cut 2 bases from V and 4 bases from J, with 11 bases between. CDR1 is DFQATT and CDR2 is SNEGSKA in the germline V gene (reference sequence). The CDR3 extends over 13 amino acids. DNA for the CDR3: TGCAGTGCTAGACCCGGGGGGCGCACTGAAGCTTTCTTT. Encoded protein: CSARPGGRTEAFF.

The gene calls are TRBV29-1 and TRBJ1-1, with D perhaps matching TRBD1 (6 bases). The V and J ends lost 0 bases and 5 bases respectively, with 10 bases between them. Germline V CDR1 and CDR2: SQVTM, ANQGSEA. This CDR3 comprises 13 residues. The CDR3 spells CSVEEQGGTEAFF. In DNA, the CDR3 is TGCAGCGTTGAAGAACAGGGTGGGACTGAAGCTTTCTTT. The entire variable domain, with the rest obtained from reference TRBV29-1 and TRBJ1-1, is as follows: SAVISQKPSRDICQRGTSLTIQCQVDSQVTMMFWYRQQPGQSLTLIATANQGSEATYESGFVIDKFPISRPNLTFSTLTVSNMSPEDSSIYLCSVEEQGGTEAFFGQGTRLTVV.

The chain uses TRBV7-6 and TRBJ2-2, with unresolved D. CDR1 is SGHVS and CDR2 is FNYEAQ in the germline V gene. Trimming stripped 1 base from V and 4 bases from J, with 13 bases between. The CDR3 is 16 residues long. The CDR3 spells CASSLDSGSSTGELFF. CDR3 nucleotide sequence: TGTGCCAGCAGCTTAGATTCTGGGTCGAGCACCGGGGAGCTGTTTTTT.

For the CDR3, the DNA is TGTGCCAGCAGCTACACCGGGACAGGAAACATTCAGTACTTC. As protein: CASSYTGTGNIQYF. The J gene is TRBJ2-4, the V gene TRBV5-4; TRBD1 matches at 8 bases. V lost 3 bases, J lost 6 bases, and 5 bases stayed unmatched. The CDR3 sequence is 14 residues long. Germline V CDR1 and CDR2: SGHNT, YYREEE (reference sequence).

The J gene is TRBJ2-1, the V gene TRBV4-3; either TRBD1 or TRBD2 may supply D (5 bases each). The CDR3 runs 15 residues. Germline CDR1 and CDR2: LGHNA and YSLEER. Trimming took 1 base from V and 6 from J, leaving 13 bases between them. The CDR3 nucleotides are TGCGCCAGCAGCCAAGGGACGGGGCGAACCAATGAGCAGTTCTTC. Translation: CASSQGTGRTNEQFF.

This clonotype has more than one count but fewer than ten. The CDR3 DNA reads TGTGCCAGCAGCTTAAATAGGTCCCTAATCAACACTGAAGCTTTCTTT. Amino acid sequence: CASSLNRSLINTEAFF. The rearrangement joins TRBV7-7 to TRBJ1-1; no firm D call. This CDR3 is built from 16 residues. Trimming shortened V by 2 bases and J by 2 bases, and 15 bases separated the two germline ends. From germline, CDR1 is SSHAT and CDR2 FNYEAQ (reference sequence).

The V gene is TRBV7-8, the J gene TRBJ1-5; 9 bases fit TRBD1. Germline loops: CDR1 SGHVS, CDR2 FQNEAQ. V gave up 6 bases and J gave up 4 bases; unmatched junction bases: 7. The CDR3 is 15 amino acids. CDR3: CASSTIDRGNQPQHF. CDR3 bases: TGTGCCAGCAGTACTATCGACAGGGGGAATCAGCCCCAGCATTTT.

The chain has TRBV11-2 and TRBJ1-2, with D possibly being TRBD1 (5 bases). CDR1 is SGHAT and CDR2 is FQNNGV in the germline V gene. The length of the CDR3 is 14 residues. The V and J ends lost 0 bases and 8 bases respectively, with 13 bases between them. The CDR3 protein is CASSLDGGAQGYTF. As DNA, the CDR3 is TGTGCCAGCAGCTTAGATGGTGGGGCTCAAGGCTACACCTTC.

The chain combines TRBV5-1 with TRBJ1-5; 7 nucleotides align to TRBD1. With 1 base clipped from V and 6 bases from J, the junction kept 7 bases outside the gene matches. CDR3 length: 15 residues. Germline-derived CDR1 and CDR2 are SGHRS and YFSETQ. CDR3 DNA sequence: TGCGCCAGCAGCTTGACGACAGGGTTAGGTCAGCCCCAGCATTTT. Translating gives CASSLTTGLGQPQHF. Filled out from reference TRBV5-1 and TRBJ1-5, the complete variable domain reads KAGVTQTPRYLIKTRGQQVTLSCSPISGHRSVSWYQQTPGQGLQFLFEYFSETQRNKGNFPGRFSGRQFSNSRSEMNVSTLELGDSALYLCASSLTTGLGQPQHFGDGTRLSIL.

This clonotype occurred a few times. The chain has TRBV12-3 or TRBV12-4 and TRBJ1-2; TRBD1 matches at 9 bases. The CDR3 loop spans 13 amino acids. J lost 4 bases, V lost 6 bases, and 3 bases had no gene match. The CDR3 reads CASRQQGAYGYTF. The CDR3 DNA reads as TGTGCCAGCAGACAACAGGGGGCCTATGGCTACACCTTC.

The V and J genes are TRBV28 and TRBJ2-7, with a weak D call TRBD2 (5 bases). V lost 5 bases, J lost 2 bases, and 13 bases lay in between. Germline CDR1 and CDR2: MDHEN and SYDVKM. CDR3 size: 14 residues. CDR3 residues: CASSGLLITYEQYF. CDR3 bases: TGTGCCAGCAGTGGACTGCTGATAACCTACGAGCAGTACTTC.

The chain recombines TRBV12-3 or TRBV12-4 with TRBJ2-1, with TRBD2 identical over 11 bases. CDR3 size: 16 residues. The junction had 4 bases not matched to a gene; V was cut back by 6 bases and J by 0 bases. The CDR3 loop reads CASSLLAGVSYNEQFF. The CDR3 DNA reads as TGTGCCAGCAGCTTACTAGCGGGGGTCTCCTACAATGAGCAGTTCTTC.

The V and J genes are TRBV6-1 and TRBJ1-4; D remains unclear. Germline CDR1 MNHNS, CDR2 SASEGT. The CDR3 consists of 14 residues. V was pared by 10 bases and J by 8 bases, with 20 bases between. DNA for the CDR3: TGTGCCACCTGCGATCCGCTTTGGGGAGAAAAACTGTTTTTT. This codes for CATCDPLWGEKLFF.

The rearrangement uses TRBV19 and TRBJ1-2, with a tentative D call TRBD1 (6 bases). The V and J ends lost 7 bases and 2 bases respectively, with 14 bases between them. The CDR3 consists of 14 residues. From germline, CDR1 is LNHDA and CDR2 SQIVND (reference sequence). CDR3 DNA sequence: TGTGCCAGTACCCGGACAGCGCGGAACTATGGCTACACCTTC. The encoded protein is CASTRTARNYGYTF.

This clonotype appeared a few times. The genes are TRBV19 and TRBJ2-2; D remains ambiguous. The CDR3 is 12 amino acids. Germline values: CDR1 LNHDA, CDR2 SQIVND (reference sequence). V shed 5 bases and J shed 2 bases, with 3 bases lying between them. The CDR3 protein is CASSGNTGELFF. The CDR3 bases are TGTGCCAGTAGTGGAAACACCGGGGAGCTGTTTTTT.

This clonotype has more than one count but fewer than ten. A read error may account for a junction end that differs from germline. The rearrangement joins TRBV12-3 or TRBV12-4 to TRBJ1-4; D might be TRBD1 (6 bases). CDR3 length equals 15 residues. CDR3 coding DNA: TGTGCCAGCAGTCAGTACAGGGCAACTAATGAAAAACTGGTTTTT. Translating it yields CASSQYRATNEKLVF.

The chain has TRBV10-3 and TRBJ2-3; tentatively, D is TRBD2 (6 bases). Trimming shortened V by 0 bases and J by 0 bases, and 7 bases separated the two germline ends. This CDR3 has 15 amino acids. Germline lookup yields CDR1 ENHRY and CDR2 SYGVKD. The CDR3 coding sequence is TGTGCCATCAGTGAGTCCGGGGGAAGCACAGATACGCAGTATTTT. Protein sequence: CAISESGGSTDTQYF.

The rearrangement joins TRBV28 to TRBJ1-3, with a possible D match to TRBD1 (5 bases). This CDR3 has 15 residues. The V gene's germline CDR1 is MDHEN and CDR2 SYDVKM. V was clipped by 8 bases and J by 1 base, with 15 bases between them. This CDR3 is CASRSSRASGNTIYF. The DNA for the CDR3 is TGTGCCAGCCGATCATCCAGGGCTTCTGGAAACACCATATATTTT. The full variable domain, its missing parts supplied by reference TRBV28 and TRBJ1-3, is DVKVTQSSRYLVKRTGEKVFLECVQDMDHENMFWYRQDPGLGLRLIYFSYDVKMKEKGDIPEGYSVSREKKERFSLILESASTNQTSMYLCASRSSRASGNTIYFGEGSWLTVV.

The chain carries TRBV10-1 and TRBJ2-3; D not resolved. Germline V gives CDR1 WNHNN, CDR2 SYGVQD (reference sequence). V was shortened by 0 bases and J by 2 bases, with 6 bases between the two germline ends. The CDR3 spans 14 residues. CDR3 region: CASSESGNTDTQYF. For the CDR3, the DNA is TGCGCCAGCAGTGAGTCGGGGAACACAGATACGCAGTATTTT.

The V and J genes are TRBV10-3 and TRBJ1-6; D not resolved. CDR1 and CDR2 from the germline V gene are ENHRY and SYGVKD. V lost 4 bases, J lost 4 bases, and 14 bases lay in between. This CDR3 has 16 amino acids. The CDR3 nucleotides read TGTGCCATCAGTGCTGATTTGGGCAGGTATAATTCACCCCTCCACTTT. It yields the protein CAISADLGRYNSPLHF.